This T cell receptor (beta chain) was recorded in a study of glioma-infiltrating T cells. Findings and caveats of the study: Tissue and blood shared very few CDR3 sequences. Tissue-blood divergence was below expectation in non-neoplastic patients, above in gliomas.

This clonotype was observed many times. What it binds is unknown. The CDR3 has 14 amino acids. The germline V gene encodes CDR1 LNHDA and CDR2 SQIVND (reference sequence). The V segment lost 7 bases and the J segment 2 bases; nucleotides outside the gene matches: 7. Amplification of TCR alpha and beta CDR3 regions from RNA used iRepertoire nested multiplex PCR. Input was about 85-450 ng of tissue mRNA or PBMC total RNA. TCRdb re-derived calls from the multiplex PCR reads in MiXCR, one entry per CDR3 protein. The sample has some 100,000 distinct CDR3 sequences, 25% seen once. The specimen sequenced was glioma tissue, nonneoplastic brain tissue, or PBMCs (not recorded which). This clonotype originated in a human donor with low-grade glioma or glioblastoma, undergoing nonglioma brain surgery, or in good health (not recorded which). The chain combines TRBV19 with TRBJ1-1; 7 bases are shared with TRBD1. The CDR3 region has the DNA TGTGCCAGTATCCACAGGGGAACCAACACTGAAGCTTTCTTT. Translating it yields CASIHRGTNTEAFF.